One sample yielded the 9 T cell receptor beta chains listed below, sequenced in a study of blood T cell repertoires in COVID-19. Here immunoSEQ multiplex PCR was the method, and the copy in TCRdb shows in-frame clones only, minus some. The table shows about 300,000 clones, with around 84% occurring only once. The sequenced sample consisted of peripheral blood. These receptor sequences come from an older man with acute or convalescent COVID-19.

The CDR3 loop reads CASSQDSSGNTIYF. The CDR3 nucleotides are TGCGCCAGCAGCCAGGACAGCTCTGGAAACACCATATATTTT. The rearrangement links TRBV4-3 to TRBJ1-3, with a tentative D call TRBD1 (6 bases). The germline V gene has CDR1 LGHNA and CDR2 YSLEER. V gave up 3 bases and J gave up 0 bases, with 6 bases separating them. This CDR3 contains 14 residues.

The chain employs TRBV5-1 and TRBJ1-2, with 9 bases identical to TRBD1. Trimming removed 3 bases from V and 3 bases from J; junction bases left unmatched: 6. Germline V gene sequence: CDR1 SGHRS, CDR2 YFSETQ. This CDR3 region has 15 residues. CDR3 sequence reads: CASSWGQGTDYGYTF. The CDR3 DNA follows: TGCGCCAGCAGCTGGGGACAGGGTACCGACTATGGCTACACCTTC. Drawing the rest from reference TRBV5-1 and TRBJ1-2, the complete variable domain is KAGVTQTPRYLIKTRGQQVTLSCSPISGHRSVSWYQQTPGQGLQFLFEYFSETQRNKGNFPGRFSGRQFSNSRSEMNVSTLELGDSALYLCASSWGQGTDYGYTFGSGTRLTVV.

This chain uses TRBV6-6 with TRBJ1-2; the D is unclear. CDR1 is MNHNY and CDR2 is SVGAGI in the germline V gene (reference sequence). The CDR3 is 15 amino acids. Trimming stripped 2 bases from V and 4 bases from J, with 14 bases between. For the CDR3, the DNA is TGTGCCAGCAGTTACGCGGAAGGAGAGATCTATGGCTACACCTTC. This translates into CASSYAEGEIYGYTF.

This chain links TRBV24-1 with TRBJ1-5, with TRBD1 matching over 7 bases. The CDR3 length is 15 residues. Trimming removed 3 bases from V and 5 bases from J; junction bases left unmatched: 6. Germline V gives CDR1 KGHDR, CDR2 SFDVKD. The CDR3 loop reads CATSDPGQPYQPQHF. The CDR3 DNA reads as TGTGCCACCAGTGATCCGGGACAGCCTTATCAGCCCCAGCATTTT.

The rearrangement joins TRBV7-2 to TRBJ1-2; TRBD1 aligns across 10 bases. The CDR3 has 14 amino acids. Trimming took 0 bases from V and 8 from J; bases not matched to a gene: 3. Germline CDR1 reads SGHTA; CDR2 reads FQGNSA. The CDR3 nucleotides read TGTGCCAGCAGCTTAGCGACAGGGGGCACAGGCTACACCTTC. Residues: CASSLATGGTGYTF.

The rearrangement joins TRBV24-1 to TRBJ2-5; TRBD2 agrees at 8 bases. Germline V gene data show CDR1 as KGHDR and CDR2 as SFDVKD. Trimming removed 6 bases from V and 4 bases from J; junction bases left unmatched: 3. This CDR3 region has 13 residues. CDR3: CATSTAGVETQYF. The CDR3 DNA sequence: TGTGCCACCAGTACAGCGGGAGTAGAGACCCAGTACTTC.

This clone was observed once. V gene TRBV19 combines with J gene TRBJ1-5; 7 bases match TRBD1. Germline V CDR1 and CDR2: LNHDA, SQIVND (reference sequence). V lost 3 bases, J lost 2 bases, and 4 bases stayed unmatched. The CDR3 is 15 amino acids. Here the CDR3 DNA reads TGTGCCAGTAGTATGGGCCAGGGGGGCAATCAGCCCCAGCATTTT. This sequence encodes CASSMGQGGNQPQHF. The full variable domain, in which reference TRBV19 and TRBJ1-5 provide the parts outside the CDR3, is DGGITQSPKYLFRKEGQNVTLSCEQNLNHDAMYWYRQDPGQGLRLIYYSQIVNDFQKGDIAEGYSVSREKKESFPLTVTSAQKNPTAFYLCASSMGQGGNQPQHFGDGTRLSIL.

The chain has TRBV7-2 and TRBJ1-6; D may be TRBD1 (6 bases). V was trimmed by 5 bases and J by 1 base, leaving 18 bases between them. The CDR3 runs 18 residues. CDR1 and CDR2 from the germline V gene are SGHTA and FQGNSA. In DNA form, the CDR3 reads TGTGCCAGCAGCCCCTCCCCGGGAAGGGGGTCCTATAATTCACCCCTCCACTTT. It yields the protein CASSPSPGRGSYNSPLHF.

The rearrangement links TRBV9 to TRBJ1-6, with unresolved D. Germline V CDR1 and CDR2: SGDLS, YYNGEE. CDR3 length: 14 amino acids. The V end was cut by 4 bases, the J end by 5 bases, with 10 bases between. DNA for the CDR3: TGTGCCAGCAGCAGCGGACTTAATAATTCACCCCTCCACTTT. This encodes CASSSGLNNSPLHF.